This T cell receptor beta chain was retrieved from a study of post-analysis software for immune sequencing data. The CDR3 runs to 16 residues. Germline-derived CDR1 and CDR2 are MGHRA and YSYEKL. V gave up 3 bases and J gave up 3 bases; unmatched junction bases: 10. General study results and limits: Four or five TRBV segments, including TRBV5-6, TRBV5-1 and TRBV20-1, were more frequent in patients than controls.

To note about this clonotype: Antigen specificity is unknown.

Included in the TCR beta cDNA libraries were unique molecular identifiers. TCRdb reanalysed the PCR reads using MiXCR and keeps one entry per CDR3 protein. The sample contains some 500,000 distinct CDR3 sequences, around 40% of which appear only once. J is TRBJ2-7 and V is TRBV4-1; 8 bases are a match to TRBD1. Sequencing was done on a sample of blood. The TCR comes from a girl under 18 with multiple sclerosis. CDR3 residues: CASSQGDRSTFYEQYF. CDR3 sequence (DNA): TGCGCCAGCAGCCAGGGGGACAGGTCGACCTTCTACGAGCAGTACTTC.